This T cell receptor (beta chain) was sequenced for a study of early T cells in non-severe SARS-CoV-2 infection. This clonotype was counted at least ten times. Each CDR3 protein gets one entry after TCRdb re-called the 5' RACE reads with MiXCR. The sample yields 70,000 to 90,000 distinct CDR3 sequences, approximately 10% seen once. In germline, CDR1 is LGHDT, CDR2 YNNKEL (reference sequence). V lost 3 bases to trimming and J lost 8 bases, with 10 bases between them. The CDR3 covers 12 residues. The V and J genes are TRBV3-1 and TRBJ1-2; D unresolved. Material for sequencing was whole blood. The TCR was taken from an adult who was a healthcare worker with PCR-confirmed SARS-CoV-2 infection or an uninfected control (not recorded which). Written as DNA, the CDR3 is TGTGCCAGCAGCCACACGGCGCGGGGCTACACCTTC. Its translation is CASSHTARGYTF.